The 14 T cell receptor beta chains below come from one sample, sequenced in a study of T cell changes during pregnancy in multiple sclerosis. The method was immunoSEQ multiplex PCR; TCRdb's version includes in-frame clones alone and lacks a portion of them. This sample has about 98,000 clones, with just over 90% found just once. The sample consisted of peripheral blood, taken after pregnancy. The receptor set was obtained from a female donor in good health, enrolled as a control in a pregnancy study.

The rearrangement links TRBV28 to TRBJ2-7; TRBD2 agrees at 10 bases. J was trimmed by 0 bases and V by 6 bases; bases with no gene match: 2. CDR3 size: 14 residues. Germline CDR1 reads MDHEN; CDR2 reads SYDVKM. CDR3 in amino acids: CASRRTSGSYEQYF. Written as DNA, the CDR3 is TGTGCCAGCAGGCGGACTAGCGGCTCCTACGAGCAGTACTTC.

The chain employs TRBV7-9 and TRBJ1-2; 12 nucleotides agree with TRBD1. Germline trimming cut 3 bases from V and 6 bases from J; bases unmatched to any gene: 5. The germline V gene has CDR1 SEHNR and CDR2 FQNEAQ (reference sequence). The CDR3 consists of 15 residues. The CDR3 bases are TGTGCCAGCAGCTTCCTGGGACAGGGGGCGGATGGCTACACCTTC. Its translation is CASSFLGQGADGYTF.

The chain links TRBV19 to TRBJ2-1, with D perhaps TRBD2 (5 bases). The CDR3 has 14 amino acids. The ends were cut back, 2 bases at V and 4 bases at J, with 9 bases in the middle. Germline CDR1 and CDR2: LNHDA and SQIVND (reference sequence). The CDR3 protein is CASSIRPGYNEQFF. The CDR3 nucleotides read TGTGCCAGTAGTATAAGGCCGGGGTACAATGAGCAGTTCTTC.

V gene TRBV2 combines with J gene TRBJ2-3, with 13 nucleotides matching TRBD2. This CDR3 region has 16 residues. V lost 6 bases to trimming and J lost 2 bases; unmatched junction nucleotides: 5. Germline V gives CDR1 SNHLY, CDR2 FYNNEI. CDR3 residues: CASSPGLAGNTDTQYF. CDR3 sequence (DNA): TGTGCCAGCAGCCCGGGACTAGCGGGGAACACAGATACGCAGTATTTT.

The chain links TRBV9 to TRBJ2-1; 8 bases fit TRBD1. V shed 3 bases, J shed 6 bases, and the junction held 8 bases outside the gene matches. Germline lookup yields CDR1 SGDLS and CDR2 YYNGEE. This CDR3 region has 15 residues. DNA for the CDR3: TGTGCCAGCAGCGACCGGGACAGGTTTTTCAATGAGCAGTTCTTC. Translated: CASSDRDRFFNEQFF.

This rearrangement joins TRBV28 to TRBJ2-2; D not resolved. The germline CDR1 and CDR2 sequences are MDHEN and SYDVKM. The CDR3 runs to 18 residues. V was trimmed by 6 bases and J by 0 bases, leaving 20 bases between them. CDR3 loop: CASRILSFSRSNTGELFF. CDR3 nucleotides: TGTGCCAGCAGAATACTTTCTTTTAGCAGATCGAACACCGGGGAGCTGTTTTTT.

This sequence joins TRBV28 and TRBJ1-5; D gene ambiguous. V gave up 6 bases and J gave up 5 bases, with 5 bases separating them. Germline lookup yields CDR1 MDHEN and CDR2 SYDVKM. CDR3 length: 11 residues. The CDR3 loop is CASRTHQPQHF. The CDR3 region has the DNA TGTGCCAGCAGAACTCATCAGCCCCAGCATTTT.

The V and J genes are TRBV10-3 and TRBJ2-5; TRBD1 matches 7 bases. Per germline, CDR1 ENHRY and CDR2 SYGVKD. This CDR3 has 14 amino acids. Trimming at V came to 0 bases and at J to 3 bases, leaving 1 base not matched to a gene. In nucleotides, the CDR3 is TGTGCCATCAGTGAGTCTGGGACAGAAGAGACCCAGTACTTC. Its protein product is CAISESGTEETQYF.

CDR3 nucleotide sequence: TGTGCCAGCAGCCAAGAAGGCGGCAGGGGAAACCAGCCCCAGCATTTT. Translating it yields CASSQEGGRGNQPQHF. The V call is TRBV14, the J call TRBJ1-5; a possible D gene is TRBD1 (6 bases). CDR1 and CDR2 (germline): SGHDN, FVKESK. V gave up 0 bases and J gave up 7 bases, with 16 bases separating them. This CDR3 has 16 amino acids.

This chain joins TRBV19 and TRBJ2-3, with 7 bases aligning to TRBD1. Germline loops: CDR1 LNHDA, CDR2 SQIVND (reference sequence). The length of the CDR3 is 14 residues. The junction had 2 bases not matched to a gene; V was cut back by 4 bases and J by 1 base. The CDR3 coding sequence is TGTGCCAGTAGTACTGACAGGGGCACAGATACGCAGTATTTT. Its translation: CASSTDRGTDTQYF.

The chain is built from TRBV5-3 and TRBJ1-1; TRBD1 matches 9 bases. TRBV5-3 is an ORF; its function is uncertain. The CDR3 spans 16 residues. J gave up 5 bases and V 8 bases, and 16 bases lay outside the gene matches. DNA for the CDR3: TGTGCCAGCATACGGGGACAGGGATTCCTCGGGACTGAAGCTTTCTTT. Translation gives CASIRGQGFLGTEAFF.

The chain has TRBV7-8 and TRBJ1-2; the D is unclear. Germline V gene data show CDR1 as SGHVS and CDR2 as FQNEAQ. Trimming left V 1 base short and J 1 base short, with 10 bases between. The CDR3 is 15 amino acids. CDR3 in amino acids: CASSLGRKSNYGYTF. DNA of the CDR3: TGTGCCAGCAGCTTAGGCCGAAAGAGTAACTATGGCTACACCTTC.

This clone appeared a single time. This rearrangement joins TRBV5-1 to TRBJ2-7, with 9 bases aligning to TRBD1. Germline V gene lookup returns CDR1 SGHRS and CDR2 YFSETQ. The CDR3 runs to 14 residues. Losses at the gene ends were 6 bases for V and 0 bases for J; bases not matched to a gene: 4. DNA of the CDR3: TGCGCCAGCAACCGGGACAGGGCCTCCTACGAGCAGTACTTC. This translates into CASNRDRASYEQYF.

The V gene is TRBV5-5, the J gene TRBJ2-7; TRBD2 aligns across 14 bases. From germline, CDR1 is SGHKS and CDR2 YYEKEE (reference sequence). V lost 5 bases, J lost 4 bases, and 8 bases stayed unmatched. The CDR3 length is 16 residues. CDR3 in DNA: TGTGCCAGCAGGCATGGGGGACTAGCGGGAGAGTACGAGCAGTACTTC. It yields the protein CASRHGGLAGEYEQYF.